This T cell receptor beta chain originates from a study of cytomegalovirus exposure and HLA in healthy donors. Whole-study context: The roughly 700 first-cohort repertoires shared a platform with the approximately 130 validation repertoires, as reported in a later analysis.

Libraries were prepared by immunoSEQ multiplex PCR; TCRdb keeps only in-frame clonotypes and omits some of them. The sample lists 140,000 or so clones; roughly 87% were seen once. J gave up 4 bases and V 11 bases, and 6 bases lay outside the gene matches. The CDR3 spans 12 residues. Germline V lookup: CDR1 ENHRY, CDR2 SYGVKD. This chain links TRBV10-3 with TRBJ2-7; the match to TRBD1 covers 9 bases. Specimen: PBMCs. The source of this sequence is a man younger than 35 in good health and CMV-seropositive. The CDR3 sequence: CAVSDRGYEQYF. CDR3 nucleotide sequence: TGTGCCGTCTCCGACAGGGGGTACGAGCAGTACTTC.